This T cell receptor beta chain is from a study of CD8 T cells in ankylosing spondylitis. Study observations and caveats: Seemingly distinctive of ankylosing spondylitis blood was a TCR beta motif formed by eight highly homologous variants. Reports of some motif variants in reactive arthritis synovial fluid and blood predate this one. Disease-linked clones were reportedly significantly enriched in matched ankylosing spondylitis synovial fluid.

The CDR3 contains 14 residues. V was shortened by 5 bases and J by 4 bases, with 12 bases between the two germline ends. Germline V lookup: CDR1 SGHTA, CDR2 FQGNSA. Comments on this clonotype: What it recognizes is unknown.

TCR beta libraries were made by quantitative 5'-RACE with molecular barcodes. TCRdb reanalysed the 5' RACE reads using MiXCR and keeps one entry per CDR3 protein. The table has some 840,000 distinct CDR3 sequences, 10% to 15% seen once. Sequenced input: blood, either unsorted or a sorted T cell fraction (not recorded which). The V call is TRBV7-2, the J call TRBJ2-1; no reliable D call. The clonotype comes from a male donor with ankylosing spondylitis. The CDR3 reads CASSPSLGYNEQFF. The DNA of the CDR3 is TGTGCCAGCAGCCCCTCTTTGGGGTACAATGAGCAGTTCTTC.